Listed here are 2 T cell receptor beta chains from one sample, sequenced in a study of T cells in Graves' hyperthyroidism and ophthalmopathy. From RNA transcripts, TCR beta CDR3 regions were amplified. Primed by the HTBI set, a first-round RT-PCR was run on the TCR CDR3. TCRdb redid the calling of the multiplex PCR reads with MiXCR, one entry per CDR3 protein. The table records more than 550,000 distinct CDR3 sequences, about 45% of them present only once. Sequencing used peripheral blood or thyroid tissue (not recorded which). Source of these receptors: an adult man with Graves' disease, either hyperthyroidism or ophthalmopathy (not recorded which).

The chain employs TRBV11-1 and TRBJ2-7, with 13 bases identical to TRBD2. Germline V gene sequence: CDR1 SGHAT, CDR2 FQDESV (reference sequence). Trimming cost V 8 bases and J 3 bases; bases outside gene matches: 7. The CDR3 consists of 15 residues. The CDR3 loop reads CASARTSGRGYEQYF. The CDR3 DNA follows: TGTGCCAGCGCAAGGACTAGCGGGAGAGGCTACGAGCAGTACTTC.

The gene calls are TRBV9 and TRBJ1-4; tentatively, D is TRBD1 (5 bases). Germline CDR1 is SGDLS and CDR2 is YYNGEE. V dropped 0 bases and J dropped 4 bases, with 10 bases sitting between them. The CDR3 length is 15 residues. The CDR3 region has the DNA TGTGCCAGCAGCGTAGGGGGGGGATATAATGAAAAACTGTTTTTT. This translates into CASSVGGGYNEKLFF.